This is a list of T cell receptor beta chains from one sample in a study of read filtering for tumor transcriptome and immune sequencing. TCRdb redid the calling of the reads with MiXCR, one entry per CDR3 protein. The data contain some 22,000 distinct CDR3 sequences, 20% to 25% of them singletons. What was sequenced was a population of CD138-negative cells sorted from bone marrow. These receptors all come from a donor aged 40 or over with multiple myeloma. Both conserved end residues are part of each CDR3. Fields, in order: CDR3 DNA, CDR3 protein, D gene, clone size, V gene, J gene. D genes are given only for firm matches. Where a row states a size, it is once, few, many or the class of an expanded clone; other rows omit it.

TGTGCTAGCAGCTTGAGACCCTCTACGAACACCGGGGAGCTGTTTTTT	CASSLRPSTNTGELFF	.	many	TRBV7-7	TRBJ2-2
TGTGCCAGCAGCCTAGCGGGTGAGCAGTTCTTC	CASSLAGEQFF	TRBD2	many	TRBV6-5	TRBJ2-1
TGTGCCAGCAGCTCATCCGGGACTAGCGGGGGCTACAATGAGCAGTTCTTC	CASSSSGTSGGYNEQFF	TRBD2	many	TRBV7-2	TRBJ2-1
TGTGCTAGTGGTTCCGGACTAGCGGCCTACAATGAGCAGTTCTTC	CASGSGLAAYNEQFF	TRBD2	medium-sized	TRBV12-5	TRBJ2-1
TGCGCCAGCAGATCCCTCGGACAGGGTGTAAATGAGCAGTTCTTC	CASRSLGQGVNEQFF	TRBD1	many	TRBV5-1	TRBJ2-1
TGTGCCAGCATCCTACTAGCGGGAGGAACGGGGGAGCAGTACTTC	CASILLAGGTGEQYF	TRBD2	many	TRBV7-9	TRBJ2-7
TGTGCCAGCAAAGGGGGACAGATTGGGGACACTGAAGCTTTCTTT	CASKGGQIGDTEAFF	TRBD1	many	TRBV28	TRBJ1-1
TGTGCCAGTAGTACATACAGGGGTAGCACCTACAATGAGCAGTTCTTC	CASSTYRGSTYNEQFF	TRBD1	many	TRBV19	TRBJ2-1
TGTGCCAGCAGCCGACAGATCTCCTACGAGCAGTACTTC	CASSRQISYEQYF	.	many	TRBV5-6	TRBJ2-7
TGTGCCAGCAGTTACTCGGATGTCGGGGGGGCAGATACGCAGTATTTT	CASSYSDVGGADTQYF	TRBD2	many	TRBV6-6	TRBJ2-3
TGTGCCAGCAGTTCTAGGCTGACTAGCGGGAGGAATGAGCAGTTCTTC	CASSSRLTSGRNEQFF	TRBD2	few	TRBV28	TRBJ2-1
TGTGCCAGCGGGAGGCCTAATTCACCCCTCCACTTT	CASGRPNSPLHF	.	many	TRBV28	TRBJ1-6
TGTGCCAGCCGGGTGAGCTCCTGCGATGAGCAGTTCTTC	CASRVSSCDEQFF	.	.	TRBV28	TRBJ2-1
TGCGCCAGCAGCTTGGTCGTCCCAGGGACCTACAATGAGCAGTTCTTC	CASSLVVPGTYNEQFF	.	many	TRBV5-1	TRBJ2-1
TGTGCCAGCAGCTTCACCCCTAGCGACCAAGAGACCCAGTACTTC	CASSFTPSDQETQYF	.	.	TRBV13	TRBJ2-5
TGTGCCAGCAGTTTATTTCCGGGATCCTACGAGCAGTACTTC	CASSLFPGSYEQYF	.	medium-sized	TRBV28	TRBJ2-7
TGCAGTGCCCTAACGGTGGGACAGGGGTTGTGGACAGATACGCAGTATTTT	CSALTVGQGLWTDTQYF	TRBD1	many	TRBV20-1	TRBJ2-3
TGCGCCAGCAGTGTTGCGGACTCGAACACCGGGGAGCTGTTTTTT	CASSVADSNTGELFF	.	.	TRBV10-1	TRBJ2-2
TGTGCCAGCAGTTTATTGAGAGCAGAGCAGTTCTTC	CASSLLRAEQFF	.	many	TRBV28	TRBJ2-1
TGCGCCAGCAGCTTGGCAACTCTTGAAAACATTCAGTACTTC	CASSLATLENIQYF	.	many	TRBV5-1	TRBJ2-4
TGCAGCGTTAGTGGTGGGAGCGGGATAAACACCGGGGAGCTGTTTTTT	CSVSGGSGINTGELFF	TRBD2	many	TRBV29-1	TRBJ2-2
TGTGCCAGTAGTCAAGTCGGACTAGCGTTTTCCAATGAGCAGTTCTTC	CASSQVGLAFSNEQFF	TRBD2	few	TRBV19	TRBJ2-1
TGTGCCAGCAGCTTAACACAGGGGTCGGGTGAGCAGTACTTC	CASSLTQGSGEQYF	TRBD1	many	TRBV7-9	TRBJ2-7
TGTGCCAGCAGCTTAAATGTTCCTCAGCCCCAGCATTTT	CASSLNVPQPQHF	.	many	TRBV7-2	TRBJ1-5
TGCAGTGCTAGGACTAGCGGCCTGACCCAGTACTTC	CSARTSGLTQYF	TRBD2	many	TRBV20-1	TRBJ2-5
TGTGCCAGCAGTTCACTAGCGGGAGTTCCAGATACGCAGTATTTT	CASSSLAGVPDTQYF	TRBD2	many	TRBV6-1	TRBJ2-3
TGCAGCGTTGGGGGGAACCGGGGCACTGAAGCTTTCTTT	CSVGGNRGTEAFF	.	many	TRBV29-1	TRBJ1-1
TGTGTCAGCAGAGAAAGGGCAGCTCGATCTCGGGGCACTGAAGCTTTCTTT	CVSRERAARSRGTEAFF	.	.	TRBV6-5	TRBJ1-1
TGTGCCAGTAGTATGTTGGCGGGAGGAGGAGAGCAGTTCTTC	CASSMLAGGGEQFF	TRBD2	many	TRBV19	TRBJ2-1
TGTGCCAGCAGTTATACCGGACAGCAAAGCCCCTACGAGCAGTACTTC	CASSYTGQQSPYEQYF	.	many	TRBV7-9	TRBJ2-7
TGTGCCAGCAGCCCTACGAACCCCGGGACAGGGGGCACTGAAGCTTTCTTT	CASSPTNPGTGGTEAFF	TRBD1	many	TRBV11-2	TRBJ1-1
TGTGCCAGCAGTGGGACTAGCGGTCGCTACGAGCGGTACTTC	CASSGTSGRYERYF	TRBD2	.	TRBV28	TRBJ2-7
TGTGCCAGCAGCCAAGGGCTCCGGACAGGGTCCTCCGAGCAGTACTTC	CASSQGLRTGSSEQYF	TRBD1	medium-sized	TRBV3-1	TRBJ2-7
TGTGTCAGCAGTTTAGTACCCAGCTCCTACAATGAGCAGTTCTTC	CVSSLVPSSYNEQFF	.	many	TRBV28	TRBJ2-1
TGTGCCAGCAGCTTTCTTTACAATGAGCAGTTCTTC	CASSFLYNEQFF	.	many	TRBV7-9	TRBJ2-1
TGTGCCAGCAGCTTAGTGGCTCGACAGGGGCGAACGAACACTGAAGCTTTCTTT	CASSLVARQGRTNTEAFF	TRBD1	many	TRBV11-2	TRBJ1-1
TGTGCCAGCAGTCTAGGGGGGGACAGGTTGAGAGAGCAGTACTTC	CASSLGGDRLREQYF	.	many	TRBV6-5	TRBJ2-7
TGTGCCAGCAGCTTATCTTCATCGGGAGGGGGAGAGACCCAGTACTTC	CASSLSSSGGGETQYF	TRBD2	once	TRBV5-4	TRBJ2-5
TGTGCCAGCTCACGACGAGCGTGGGAGACCCAGTACTTC	CASSRRAWETQYF	.	few	TRBV18	TRBJ2-5
TGCAGCGTTGATGGGCTAGCGAACTACAATGAGCAGTTCTTC	CSVDGLANYNEQFF	.	large	TRBV29-1	TRBJ2-1